The 11 T cell receptor beta chains in this list originate from one sample, sequenced in a study of T cells in Graves' hyperthyroidism and ophthalmopathy. Amplification of TCR beta CDR3 regions was performed using RNA transcripts as template. A first-round RT-PCR of the TCR CDR3 used the HTBI primer set. TCRdb reanalysed the multiplex PCR reads using MiXCR and keeps one entry per CDR3 protein. The sample consists of approximately 590,000 distinct CDR3 sequences, 15% to 17% of them appearing once. Sequenced sample: blood. The receptors come from a woman in her 30s with Graves' hyperthyroidism.

In its sample, this clonotype was seen many times. The V gene is TRBV30, the J gene TRBJ1-6; D might be TRBD1 (6 bases). Germline assignment: CDR1 GTSNPN and CDR2 SVGIG (reference sequence). The CDR3 extends over 14 amino acids. V lost 1 base to trimming and J lost 6 bases, with 10 bases between them. CDR3 sequence reads: CAWSAGTLNSPLHF. The CDR3 bases are TGTGCCTGGAGTGCGGGGACACTTAATTCACCCCTCCACTTT. Based on the CDR3 plus reference TRBV30 and TRBJ1-6, the full variable domain is SQTIHQWPATLVQPVGSPLSLECTVEGTSNPNLYWYRQAAGRGLQLLFYSVGIGQISSEVPQNLSASRPQDRQFILSSKKLLLSDSGFYLCAWSAGTLNSPLHFGNGTRLTVT.

Notes on this clonotype: One base away lies a much larger clone, so this may be a sequencing read error. The chain has TRBV13 and TRBJ1-6, with TRBD1 matching 12 bases. CDR1 is PRHDT, CDR2 FYEKMQ, per germline (reference sequence). The CDR3 sequence is 15 residues long. The CDR3: CAGSHRDRGLSPLHF. The DNA of the CDR3 is TGTGCCGGCAGCCACCGGGACAGGGGGCTTTCACCCCTCCACTTT.

DNA of the CDR3: TGTGCCAGCAGCCCGAACAGGGGCTCGGAAACTGAAGCTTTCTTT. It specifies CASSPNRGSETEAFF. V usage is TRBV2 and J usage is TRBJ1-1; 7 bases are shared with TRBD1. V lost 6 bases and J lost 5; bases outside the gene matches: 12. CDR1 is SNHLY and CDR2 is FYNNEI in the germline V gene. This CDR3 region has 15 residues. Together with reference TRBV2 and TRBJ1-1, the CDR3 gives the full variable domain: EPEVTQTPSHQVTQMGQEVILRCVPISNHLYFYWYRQILGQKVEFLVSFYNNEISEKSEIFDDQFSVERPDGSNFTLKIRSTKLEDSAMYFCASSPNRGSETEAFFGQGTRLTVV.

This clonotype showed up many times. The chain joins TRBV11-2 to TRBJ2-6; D uncertain. Germline V gives CDR1 SGHAT, CDR2 FQNNGV. This CDR3 has 14 amino acids. V was pared by 8 bases and J by 0 bases, with 8 bases between. The CDR3 sequence is CASDIYSGANVLTF. CDR3 coding DNA: TGTGCCAGCGATATCTACTCTGGGGCCAACGTCCTGACTTTC.

This clonotype has ten or more counts. The rearrangement links TRBV3-1 to TRBJ1-2; 8 bases are shared with TRBD1. The V and J ends lost 0 bases and 7 bases, in that order; junction bases with no gene match: 1. The CDR3 consists of 13 residues. CDR1 is LGHDT, CDR2 YNNKEL, per germline (reference sequence). The CDR3 region is CASSQEGTGGYTF. In nucleotides, the CDR3 is TGTGCCAGCAGCCAAGAAGGGACAGGTGGCTACACCTTC. Drawing the rest from reference TRBV3-1 and TRBJ1-2, the complete variable domain is DTAVSQTPKYLVTQMGNDKSIKCEQNLGHDTMYWYKQDSKKFLKIMFSYNNKELIINETVPNRFSPKSPDKAHLNLHINSLELGDSAVYFCASSQEGTGGYTFGSGTRLTVV.

This clonotype has at least ten counts. V usage is TRBV11-2 and J usage is TRBJ2-7; 7 nucleotides agree with TRBD2. CDR1 is SGHAT, CDR2 FQNNGV, per germline. CDR3 size: 14 residues. After removal of 0 bases from V and 9 bases from J, the junction contained 8 bases not matched to a gene. In nucleotides, the CDR3 is TGTGCCAGCAGCTTAGAGGCGGGAGTTCAGGGGCAGTACTTC. Residues: CASSLEAGVQGQYF. The variable domain in full, completed from reference TRBV11-2 and TRBJ2-7, reads EAGVAQSPRYKIIEKRQSVAFWCNPISGHATLYWYQQILGQGPKLLIQFQNNGVVDDSQLPKDRFSAERLKGVDSTLKIQPAKLEDSAVYLCASSLEAGVQGQYFGPGTRLTVT.

The rearrangement links TRBV12-3 or TRBV12-4 to TRBJ2-7; 13 bases align to TRBD2. The CDR3 is made up of 15 amino acids. Losses at the gene ends were 8 bases for V and 2 bases for J; bases not matched to a gene: 6. The CDR3 coding sequence is TGTGCCAGCGGGACTAGCGGGACCTCTACCTACGAGCAGTACTTC. Translated, it gives CASGTSGTSTYEQYF.

The genes are TRBV29-1 and TRBJ2-1; 10 positions agree with TRBD2. Germline CDR1 SQVTM, CDR2 ANQGSEA. The CDR3 consists of 15 residues. The junction had 8 bases not matched to a gene; V was cut back by 5 bases and J by 4 bases. CDR3 amino acids: CSVSTSGARYNEQFF. The CDR3 DNA is TGCAGCGTTTCAACTAGCGGGGCCAGATACAATGAGCAGTTCTTC.

For this clonotype: Just one base apart from a much larger clone, this may be a read error. The gene calls are TRBV28 and TRBJ2-7, with D perhaps matching TRBD1 (6 bases). In germline, CDR1 is MDHEN, CDR2 SYDVKM. V was shortened by 3 bases and J by 4 bases, with 16 bases between the two germline ends. The CDR3 length is 15 residues. The CDR3 loop is CASSLGTGRGYEQYF. The CDR3, as DNA: TGTGCCAGCAGTTTGGGGACGGGCAGGGGATACGAGCAGTACTTC.

This clonotype occurred many times. The V gene is TRBV6-2 or TRBV6-3, the J gene TRBJ2-5; D tentatively fits TRBD1 or TRBD2 (5 bases each). V lost 7 bases to trimming and J lost 1 base, with 10 bases between them. The CDR3 totals 13 residues. Germline CDR1 MNHEY, CDR2 SVGEGT. The CDR3 DNA follows: TGTGCCAGCATGGGACGGGTCCAAGAGACCCAGTACTTC. Amino acids: CASMGRVQETQYF.

The rearrangement uses TRBV25-1 and TRBJ1-1; no clear D. V dropped 4 bases and J dropped 3 bases, with 18 bases sitting between them. This CDR3 spans 16 amino acids. CDR1 and CDR2 from the germline V gene are MGHDK and SYGVNS. CDR3 in DNA: TGTGCCAGCAGTGGTAACTCGCAGGCGGCGGACACTGAAGCTTTCTTT. Its protein is CASSGNSQAADTEAFF.